The T cell receptor beta chain under discussion was sequenced for a study of beta chain features in type 1 diabetes. About the study: The study examined about 100,000,000 sorted cells across all samples.

Every bit of the isolated RNA underwent reverse transcription, so sequencing read expressed TCRB transcripts. Profiling relied on immunoSEQ multiplex PCR, and the TCRdb table lists in-frame clones only, not all of them. The sample has 130,000 to 150,000 clones; roughly a tenth are singletons. This clone was seen a handful of times. Sorting with CD45RO/CCR7/CD25/CD127/CD95/CD27 yielded naive, central memory, regulatory and stem-like memory CD4+ cells. Sequencing was carried out using naive CD4+ T cells from blood. The sequence came from a man between 18 and 29 years old in good health.

CDR3 sequence (DNA): TGCAGTCCCACAGTTAACTATGGCTACACCTTC. Translation gives CSPTVNYGYTF. The chain combines TRBV20-1 with TRBJ1-2; no firm D call. Trimming took 8 bases from V and 1 from J, leaving 8 bases between them. This CDR3 comprises 11 residues. From germline, CDR1 is DFQATT and CDR2 SNEGSKA (reference sequence).